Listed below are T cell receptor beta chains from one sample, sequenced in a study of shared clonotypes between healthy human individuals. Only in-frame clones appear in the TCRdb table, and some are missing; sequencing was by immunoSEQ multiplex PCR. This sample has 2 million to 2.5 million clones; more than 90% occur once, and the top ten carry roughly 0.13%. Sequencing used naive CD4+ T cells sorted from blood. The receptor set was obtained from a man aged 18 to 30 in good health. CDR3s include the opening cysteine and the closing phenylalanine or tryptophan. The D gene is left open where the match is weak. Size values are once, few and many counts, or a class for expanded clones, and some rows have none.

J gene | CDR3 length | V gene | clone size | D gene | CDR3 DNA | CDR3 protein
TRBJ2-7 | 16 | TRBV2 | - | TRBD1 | TGTGCCAGCAGTGCTGGGACAGGGGTAAAATCCTACGAGCAGTACTTC | CASSAGTGVKSYEQYF
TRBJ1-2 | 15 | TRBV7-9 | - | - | TGTGCCAGCAGCTTCGACCGAGGAGGGGGCTATGGCTACACCTTC | CASSFDRGGGYGYTF
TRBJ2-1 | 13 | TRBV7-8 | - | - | TGTGCCAGCAGCTTCGTGGGGAAAAATGAGCAGTTCTTC | CASSFVGKNEQFF
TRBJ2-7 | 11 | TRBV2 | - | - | TGTGCCAGCAGTGAGACCTACGAGCAGTACTTC | CASSETYEQYF
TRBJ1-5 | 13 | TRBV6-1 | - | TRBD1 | TGTGCCAGCACCCGGGACAGGGGGCAGCCCCAGCATTTT | CASTRDRGQPQHF
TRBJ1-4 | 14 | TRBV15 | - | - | TGTGCCACCAGCAGAGGACTAGGAGGCGAAAAACTGTTTTTT | CATSRGLGGEKLFF
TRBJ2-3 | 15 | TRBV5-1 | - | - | TGCGCCAGTAAAAGGGGGGTCCCTAGCACAGATACGCAGTATTTT | CASKRGVPSTDTQYF
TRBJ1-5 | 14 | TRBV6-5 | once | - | TGTGCCAGCAGTCGGCCGGACAGCAATCAGCCCCAGCATTTT | CASSRPDSNQPQHF
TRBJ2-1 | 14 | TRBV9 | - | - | TGTGCCAGCAGCGTTGGGACCCGAGGCGATGAGCAGTTCTTC | CASSVGTRGDEQFF
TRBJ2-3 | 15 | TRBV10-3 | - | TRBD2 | TGTGCCATCAGCCCCGGGACTAGCAGCACAGATACGCAGTATTTT | CAISPGTSSTDTQYF
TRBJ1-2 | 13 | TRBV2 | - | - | TGTGCCAGCAGCATCGACAGGAACTATGGCTACACCTTC | CASSIDRNYGYTF
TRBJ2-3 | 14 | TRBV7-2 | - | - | TGTGCCAGCAGCTTGCCTAGCAGGACAGATACGCAGTATTTT | CASSLPSRTDTQYF
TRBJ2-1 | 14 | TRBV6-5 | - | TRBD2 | TGTGCCAGCAGGCGGGGGAGCTCCTACAATGAGCAGTTCTTC | CASRRGSSYNEQFF
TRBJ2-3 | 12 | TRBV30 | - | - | TGTGCCTGGAGTACAGCGGCAGATACGCAGTATTTT | CAWSTAADTQYF
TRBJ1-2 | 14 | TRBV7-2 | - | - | TGTGCCAGCAGCCCGTCGGGGGCGGGCTATGGCTACACCTTC | CASSPSGAGYGYTF
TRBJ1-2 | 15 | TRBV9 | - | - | TGTGCCAGCAGCGCCATTGGGACCCCCCTAGAGGGCTACACCTTC | CASSAIGTPLEGYTF
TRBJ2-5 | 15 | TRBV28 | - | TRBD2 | TGTGCCAGCAGTCCACAGCGGGGGGGCGGAGAGACCCAGTACTTC | CASSPQRGGGETQYF
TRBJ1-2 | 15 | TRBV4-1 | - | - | TGCGCCAGCAGCCAAAAACTTAAGAGCTATTATGGCTACACCTTC | CASSQKLKSYYGYTF
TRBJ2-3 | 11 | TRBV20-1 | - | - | TGCAGTGCTTCAGCCCTGGGTACGCAGTATTTT | CSASALGTQYF
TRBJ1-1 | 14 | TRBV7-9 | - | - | TGTGCCAGCAGCTTAGCACAGCTAACGACTGAAGCTTTCTTT | CASSLAQLTTEAFF
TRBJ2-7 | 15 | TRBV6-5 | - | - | TGTGCCAGCAGTTACTCAATAAATCAAGGGTCCGAGCAGTACTTC | CASSYSINQGSEQYF
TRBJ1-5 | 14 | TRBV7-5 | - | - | TGTGCCAGAAGCTTAGTGGGTAGCAATCAGCCCCAGCATTTT | CARSLVGSNQPQHF
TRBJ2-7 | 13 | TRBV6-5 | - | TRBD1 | TGTGCCAGCAGTAGCGGGGACAGGGCCGAGCAGTACTTC | CASSSGDRAEQYF
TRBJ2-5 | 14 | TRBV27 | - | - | TGTGCCAGCAGTCTAGACGGTCGGGGAGAGACCCAGTACTTC | CASSLDGRGETQYF
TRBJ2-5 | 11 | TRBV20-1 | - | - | TGCAGCCCTCTCCTGGAAGAGACCCAGTACTTC | CSPLLEETQYF
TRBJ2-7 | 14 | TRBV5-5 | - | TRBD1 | TGTGCCAGCAGCTTGCAGACAGGGTCCTACGAGCAGTACTTC | CASSLQTGSYEQYF
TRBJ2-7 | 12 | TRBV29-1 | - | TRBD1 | TGCAGCGTGCGACAGGGGAACTACGAGCAGTACTTC | CSVRQGNYEQYF
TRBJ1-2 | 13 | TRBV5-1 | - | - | TGCGCCAGCAGCTTGTCCCAGGGAGATGGCTACACCTTC | CASSLSQGDGYTF
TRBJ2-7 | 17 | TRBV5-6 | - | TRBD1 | TGTGCCAGCAGCTTAGGGGGACCGGGACAGCGATACTACGAGCAGTACTTC | CASSLGGPGQRYYEQYF